A single sample is the source of the 15 T cell receptor beta chains below, sequenced in a study of control samples from healthy donors and cancer patients. The repertoire was sequenced with immunoSEQ multiplex PCR; TCRdb's copy has only in-frame clones and lacks some. Of fewer than 200,000 clones listed, around 88% were seen once; the top ten hold 4.9%. The specimen sequenced was blood. The origin of the receptors is a woman aged 25 to 45 in good health.

V and J are TRBV6-2 or TRBV6-3 and TRBJ2-1; 12 nucleotides match TRBD2. Germline CDR1 is MNHEY and CDR2 is SVGEGT. V shed 6 bases and J 2 bases; nucleotides not matched to a gene: 17. CDR3 length equals 20 residues. The CDR3 nucleotides are TGTGCCAGCAGCACTCTCCCGGGACTAGCGGGCCGTTCCCCCTACAATGAGCAGTTCTTC. This encodes CASSTLPGLAGRSPYNEQFF.

The chain couples TRBV2 to TRBJ2-1; 8 bases map to TRBD2. Germline V lookup: CDR1 SNHLY, CDR2 FYNNEI. The CDR3 sequence is 14 residues long. V shed 7 bases and J 4 bases; nucleotides not matched to a gene: 6. The CDR3 sequence is CASTDQRGYNEQFF. The CDR3 coding sequence is TGTGCCAGCACGGACCAGCGGGGGTACAATGAGCAGTTCTTC. The full variable domain, rest sourced from reference TRBV2 and TRBJ2-1, is EPEVTQTPSHQVTQMGQEVILRCVPISNHLYFYWYRQILGQKVEFLVSFYNNEISEKSEIFDDQFSVERPDGSNFTLKIRSTKLEDSAMYFCASTDQRGYNEQFFGPGTRLTVL.

This clone was picked up one time. V usage is TRBV24-1 and J usage is TRBJ2-7; TRBD1 matches 10 bases. In germline, CDR1 is KGHDR, CDR2 SFDVKD. This CDR3 has 14 residues. The V gene end was trimmed by 9 bases and the J gene end by 4 bases; junction bases not matched to a gene: 8. CDR3: CATAAGTGEYEQYF. The DNA of the CDR3 is TGTGCCACCGCGGCCGGGACAGGGGAGTACGAGCAGTACTTC.

The CDR3 loop is CASRREEGSLNGNTIYF. In DNA, the CDR3 is TGTGCCAGCAGGCGGGAGGAGGGTAGCTTGAACGGAAACACCATATATTTT. This sequence joins TRBV13 and TRBJ1-3; D uncertain. The CDR3 contains 17 residues. From germline, CDR1 is PRHDT and CDR2 FYEKMQ (reference sequence). The V end lost 6 bases, the J end lost 4 bases, and 22 bases lay between the germline ends.

The V call is TRBV9, the J call TRBJ2-1; either TRBD1 or TRBD2 may supply D (5 bases each). The CDR3 is made up of 13 amino acids. Germline loops: CDR1 SGDLS, CDR2 YYNGEE. V lost 7 bases and J lost 4, with 12 bases in between. The CDR3 sequence is CASSRDGYNEQFF. The CDR3, as DNA: TGTGCCAGCTCCCGGGACGGTTACAATGAGCAGTTCTTC.

The genes are TRBV7-2 and TRBJ1-5; D not certain. V was trimmed by 5 bases and J by 3 bases, leaving 14 bases between them. CDR3 length: 15 amino acids. Looked up from germline, CDR1 is SGHTA and CDR2 is FQGNSA. The CDR3 DNA follows: TGTGCCAGCAGCCAATGGGCAGGCCCCAATCAGCCCCAGCATTTT. This sequence encodes CASSQWAGPNQPQHF.

The chain carries TRBV24-1 and TRBJ2-2; no clear D gene. The germline V gene encodes CDR1 KGHDR and CDR2 SFDVKD. Trimming pared 1 base from V and 0 bases from J, leaving 8 bases between. This CDR3 has 16 residues. The CDR3 spells CATSDFRQTNTGELFF. DNA for the CDR3: TGTGCCACCAGTGATTTCCGACAAACGAACACCGGGGAGCTGTTTTTT.

The rearrangement joins TRBV30 to TRBJ1-1; weak D call: TRBD1 (5 bases). The CDR3 has 12 amino acids. In germline, CDR1 is GTSNPN, CDR2 SVGIG (reference sequence). Trimming stripped 3 bases from V and 6 bases from J, with 11 bases between. Here the CDR3 reads CAWSIQVPEAFF. Here the CDR3 DNA reads TGTGCCTGGAGCATACAGGTACCTGAAGCTTTCTTT.

The gene calls are TRBV7-6 and TRBJ2-1, with 7 nucleotides matching TRBD2. Germline loops: CDR1 SGHVS, CDR2 FNYEAQ. The CDR3 extends over 15 amino acids. J gave up 10 bases and V 2 bases, and 11 bases lay outside the gene matches. The CDR3 region has the DNA TGTGCCAGCAGCTTATGGGCGGGAGAATCATACGAGCAGTTCTTC. Protein product: CASSLWAGESYEQFF.

This sequence joins TRBV6-5 and TRBJ2-6; D unclear. Deletions cut 6 bases from V and 4 bases from J, with 13 bases between. The CDR3 runs to 15 residues. The germline V gene has CDR1 MNHEY and CDR2 SVGAGI. The CDR3 reads CASSHLRSGANVLTF. The DNA of the CDR3 is TGTGCCAGCAGCCACCTCCGTTCCGGGGCCAACGTCCTGACTTTC.

This sequence joins TRBV18 and TRBJ2-2, with D possibly matching TRBD1 (6 bases). Trimming stripped 7 bases from V and 2 bases from J, with 11 bases between. Germline CDR1 is KGHSH and CDR2 is LQKENI. The CDR3 has 14 amino acids. CDR3 nucleotide sequence: TGTGCCAGCTTCCGGGACAAAAACACCGGGGAGCTGTTTTTT. Translating it yields CASFRDKNTGELFF.

J is TRBJ2-5 and V is TRBV5-1; tentative D call: TRBD1 (5 bases). The CDR3 loop spans 14 amino acids. The V end was cut by 2 bases, the J end by 2 bases, with 10 bases between. Germline V gene sequence: CDR1 SGHRS, CDR2 YFSETQ. The chain's CDR3 is CASSFGRGQETQYF. The CDR3 bases are TGCGCCAGCAGCTTCGGAAGGGGTCAAGAGACCCAGTACTTC.

The chain joins TRBV28 to TRBJ2-2, with 9 bases fitting TRBD1. Looked up from germline, CDR1 is MDHEN and CDR2 is SYDVKM. The CDR3 runs 16 residues. Losses at the gene ends were 5 bases for V and 2 bases for J; bases not matched to a gene: 6. The CDR3 sequence: CASSHPGQGNTGELFF. CDR3 DNA: TGTGCCAGCAGTCACCCGGGACAGGGAAACACCGGGGAGCTGTTTTTT.

This sequence joins TRBV3-1 (or the pseudogene TRBV3-2) and TRBJ2-1, with D hard to call. Germline V CDR1 and CDR2: LGHDT, YNNKEL (reference sequence). V was cut by 3 bases and J by 8 bases, with 11 bases left in between. CDR3 size: 13 residues. The CDR3, as DNA: TGTGCCAGCAGCCAGTACATGGTCCATGAGCAGTTCTTC. This translates into CASSQYMVHEQFF.

The CDR3 DNA reads as TGCAGCGTTGAAGATTGGGCGGGCGGGGAGCCATACGGAAACATTCAGTACTTC. As protein: CSVEDWAGGEPYGNIQYF. The chain links TRBV29-1 to TRBJ2-4, with a weak D call TRBD2 (6 bases). Trimming took 0 bases from V and 6 from J, leaving 24 bases between them. This CDR3 has 18 residues. Germline CDR1 and CDR2: SQVTM and ANQGSEA.